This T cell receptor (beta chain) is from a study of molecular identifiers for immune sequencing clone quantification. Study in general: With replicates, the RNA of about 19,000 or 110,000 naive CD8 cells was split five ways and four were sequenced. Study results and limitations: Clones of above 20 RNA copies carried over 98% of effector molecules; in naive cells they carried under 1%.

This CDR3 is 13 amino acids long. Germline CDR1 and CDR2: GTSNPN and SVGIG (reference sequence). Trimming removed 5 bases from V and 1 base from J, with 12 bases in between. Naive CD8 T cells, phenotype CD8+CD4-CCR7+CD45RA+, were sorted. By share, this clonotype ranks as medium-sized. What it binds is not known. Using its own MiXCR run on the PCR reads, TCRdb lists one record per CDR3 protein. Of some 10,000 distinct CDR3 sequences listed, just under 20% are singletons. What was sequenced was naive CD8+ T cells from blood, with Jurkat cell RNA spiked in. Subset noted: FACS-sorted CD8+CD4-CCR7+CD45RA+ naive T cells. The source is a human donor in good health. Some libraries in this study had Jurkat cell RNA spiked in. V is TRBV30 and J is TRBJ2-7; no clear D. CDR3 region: CAWCSSLSYEQYF. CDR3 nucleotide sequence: TGTGCCTGGTGCAGCTCGCTATCCTACGAGCAGTACTTC.